The 7 T cell receptor beta chains below were found in one sample sequenced in a study of human T cells and chemical hapten exposure. Stated time point: patch test 2, 6 weeks after DPC sensitization. Treatment indicated: therapeutic diphenylcyclopropenone sensitization with weekly scalp DPC. Someone pulled total RNA out of unfractionated whole blood. TCRdb independently ran MiXCR on the RACE reads; one entry per CDR3 protein. Among 35,000 to 50,000 distinct CDR3 sequences listed, 9.5% to 10% were seen once. The source was whole blood, collected in connection with sensitization to the hapten diphenylcyclopropenone (DPC). The receptors stem from a woman in her 30s with alopecia areata. Some clones in this sample may be carry-over from other donors' samples.

This clonotype was observed many times. The chain couples TRBV4-3 to TRBJ1-1; the D gene is possibly TRBD1 (6 bases). The germline V gene encodes CDR1 LGHNA and CDR2 YSLEER. The CDR3 is made up of 14 amino acids. The germline V and J ends were trimmed by 0 bases and 10 bases, with 15 bases remaining between them. CDR3 nucleotide sequence: TGCGCCAGCAGCCAAGACCGGACAGCTCTGGGAGCTTTCTTT. Protein product: CASSQDRTALGAFF.

This clonotype occurred many times. This chain joins TRBV23-1 and TRBJ2-5, with a weak D call TRBD1 (6 bases). TRBV23-1 is an ORF; its function is uncertain. The CDR3 covers 15 residues. Trimming shortened V by 4 bases and J by 5 bases, and 17 bases separated the two germline ends. The CDR3 DNA reads TGCGCCAGCAGTCGAAGAGACAGGCCCTCGGAGACCCAGTACTTC. Protein sequence: CASSRRDRPSETQYF.

This clonotype was found many times. The chain uses TRBV21-1 and TRBJ2-6; the DNA was not used to check the table's D call, TRBD1. TRBV21-1 is an annotated pseudogene. The CDR3 runs to 20 residues. CDR3 nucleotide sequence: TGTGCCAGCAGCAAAGACGGGACAGGGGGCCTCAGCTCTGGGGCCAACGTCCTGACTTTC. It translates to CASSKDGTGGLSSGANVLTF.

The CDR3 is CASSQMTGRNTIYF. As DNA, the CDR3 is TGTGCCAGCAGCCAAATGACAGGGAGAAACACCATATATTTT. The chain links TRBV14 to TRBJ1-3, with 7 positions matching TRBD1. Germline values: CDR1 SGHDN, CDR2 FVKESK. J gave up 5 bases and V 2 bases, and 3 bases lay outside the gene matches. The CDR3 covers 14 residues. Supplemented by reference TRBV14 and TRBJ1-3, the full variable domain reads EAGVTQFPSHSVIEKGQTVTLRCDPISGHDNLYWYRRVMGKEIKFLLHFVKESKQDESGMPNNRFLAERTGGTYSTLKVQPAELEDSGVYFCASSQMTGRNTIYFGEGSWLTVV.

This clonotype was seen only a few times. The genes are TRBV28 and TRBJ1-3; D is uncertain. There are 14 residues in the CDR3. Germline V gene lookup returns CDR1 MDHEN and CDR2 SYDVKM. Trimming took off 3 bases at V and 0 bases at J, with 6 bases between the two ends. The CDR3 DNA is TGTGCCAGCAGTTTCCGGGGCTCTGGAAACACCATATATTTT. Translation: CASSFRGSGNTIYF.

This clonotype was found many times. V gene TRBV2 combines with J gene TRBJ2-1; D gene ambiguous. Trimming cost V 2 bases and J 6 bases, with 2 bases left between them. Germline CDR1 reads SNHLY; CDR2 reads FYNNEI. The CDR3 runs 11 residues. The CDR3 reads CASSELNEQFF. The CDR3 DNA reads TGTGCCAGCAGTGAACTCAATGAGCAGTTCTTC.

In its sample, this clonotype was seen a few times. This rearrangement joins TRBV7-6 to TRBJ1-1; D perhaps matches TRBD1 (5 bases). Germline assignment: CDR1 SGHVS and CDR2 FNYEAQ. The V end lost 5 bases, the J end lost 4 bases, and 11 bases lay between the germline ends. CDR3 length equals 13 residues. CDR3 bases: TGTGCCAGCAGCGAGGGACGCCTCACTGAAGCTTTCTTT. As protein: CASSEGRLTEAFF.